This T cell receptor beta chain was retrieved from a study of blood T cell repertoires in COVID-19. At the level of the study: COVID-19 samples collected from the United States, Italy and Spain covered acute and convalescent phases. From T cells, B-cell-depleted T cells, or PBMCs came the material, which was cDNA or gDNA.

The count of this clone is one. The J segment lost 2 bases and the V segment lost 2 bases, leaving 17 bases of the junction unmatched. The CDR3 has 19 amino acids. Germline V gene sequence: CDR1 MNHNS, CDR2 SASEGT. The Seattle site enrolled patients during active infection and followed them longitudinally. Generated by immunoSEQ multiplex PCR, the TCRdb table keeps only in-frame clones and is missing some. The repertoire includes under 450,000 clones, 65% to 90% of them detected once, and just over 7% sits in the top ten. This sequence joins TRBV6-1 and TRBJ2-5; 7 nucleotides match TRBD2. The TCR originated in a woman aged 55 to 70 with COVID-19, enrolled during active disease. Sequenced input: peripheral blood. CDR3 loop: CASSEPPGGVWGQQETQYF. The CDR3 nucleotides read TGTGCCAGCAGTGAACCTCCGGGAGGTGTCTGGGGTCAACAAGAGACCCAGTACTTC.